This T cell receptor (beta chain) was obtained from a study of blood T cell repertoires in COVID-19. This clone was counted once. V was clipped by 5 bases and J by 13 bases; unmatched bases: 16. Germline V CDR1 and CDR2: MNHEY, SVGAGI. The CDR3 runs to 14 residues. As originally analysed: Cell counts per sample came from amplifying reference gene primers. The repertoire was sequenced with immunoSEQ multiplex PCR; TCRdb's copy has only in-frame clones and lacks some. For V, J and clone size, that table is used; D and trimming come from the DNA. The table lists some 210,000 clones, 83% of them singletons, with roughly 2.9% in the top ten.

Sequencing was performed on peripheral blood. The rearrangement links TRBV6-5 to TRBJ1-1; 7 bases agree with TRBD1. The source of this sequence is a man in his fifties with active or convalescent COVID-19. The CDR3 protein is CASSLRQGTTKGFF. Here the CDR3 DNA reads TGTGCCAGCAGTCTCCGACAGGGTACCACGAAGGGTTTCTTT.